This TCR beta chain was retrieved from a study of T-cell reconstitution after alpha-beta-depleted transplantation in children. This CDR3 comprises 14 residues. From germline, CDR1 is LNHDA and CDR2 SQIVND (reference sequence). Trimming shortened V by 1 base and J by 5 bases, and 11 bases separated the two germline ends. Preparation of the TCRbeta library was carried out with unique molecular identifiers. TCRdb reprocessed the PCR reads via MiXCR and lists one record per CDR3 protein. The table has about 360,000 distinct CDR3 sequences, less than 15% seen once. This clonotype was observed a few times. The receptor's source is a human donor who donated a stem cell graft to a child with Fanconi anemia. Source: PBMCs, taken from the stem cell graft. V is TRBV19 and J is TRBJ2-5; D not resolved. CDR3 amino acids: CASSIGTETETQYF. CDR3 DNA: TGTGCCAGTAGTATAGGGACGGAGACGGAGACCCAGTACTTC.